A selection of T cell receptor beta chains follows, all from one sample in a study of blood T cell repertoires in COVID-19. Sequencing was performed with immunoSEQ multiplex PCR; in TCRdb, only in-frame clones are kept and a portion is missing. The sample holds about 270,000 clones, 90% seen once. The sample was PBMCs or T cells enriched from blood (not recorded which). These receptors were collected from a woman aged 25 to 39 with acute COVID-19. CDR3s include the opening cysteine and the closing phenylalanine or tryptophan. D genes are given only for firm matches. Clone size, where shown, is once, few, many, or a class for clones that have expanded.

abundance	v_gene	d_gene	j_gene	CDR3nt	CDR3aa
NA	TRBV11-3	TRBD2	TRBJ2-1	TGTGCCAGCAGCACCACTAGCGGAACTTTGGATGAGCAGTTCTTC	CASSTTSGTLDEQFF
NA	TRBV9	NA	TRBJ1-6	TGTGCCAGCAGCGCCTCAGGCCAGCATAATTCACCCCTCCACTTT	CASSASGQHNSPLHF
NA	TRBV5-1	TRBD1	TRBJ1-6	TGCGCCAGCAGCTCGGGAGGGGGCCGGGCGACAAATTCACCCCTCCACTTT	CASSSGGGRATNSPLHF
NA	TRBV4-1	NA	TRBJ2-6	TGCGCCAGCAGCCAAGATTGGGGAGCCTCTGGGGCCAACGTCCTGACTTTC	CASSQDWGASGANVLTF
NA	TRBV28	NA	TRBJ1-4	TGTGCCAGCAGTTTAGGGAACCGTGGGGCGGGAGAAAAACTGTTTTTT	CASSLGNRGAGEKLFF
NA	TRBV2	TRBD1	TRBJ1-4	TGTGCCAGCAGTGACGGGACAGTAGTTATAAATGAAAAACTGTTTTTT	CASSDGTVVINEKLFF
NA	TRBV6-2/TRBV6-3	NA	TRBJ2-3	TGTGCCAGCAGTAACATTTACACAGATACGCAGTATTTT	CASSNIYTDTQYF
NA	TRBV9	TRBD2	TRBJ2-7	TGTGCCAGCAGCCCTTGGACTAGCTTATCCTCCGAGCAGTACTTC	CASSPWTSLSSEQYF
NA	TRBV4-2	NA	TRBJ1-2	TGTGCCAGCAGCCAAGAAGGACTTGAAGACTATGGCTACACCTTC	CASSQEGLEDYGYTF
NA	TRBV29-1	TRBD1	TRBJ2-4	TGCAGCGTTGCGGCAGGGGGAAACATTCAGTACTTC	CSVAAGGNIQYF
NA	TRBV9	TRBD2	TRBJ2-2	TGTGCCAGCAGCGTTAGTGCCCTAGCGGGACATAAGGACGGGGAGCTGTTTTTT	CASSVSALAGHKDGELFF
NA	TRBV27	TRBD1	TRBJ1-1	TGTGCCAGCAGTTATACAGGGGTAGCTTTCTTT	CASSYTGVAFF
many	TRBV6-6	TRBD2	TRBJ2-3	TGTGCCAGCAGGGCGGGAGACGGGAGGTTTGCAGATACGCAGTATTTT	CASRAGDGRFADTQYF
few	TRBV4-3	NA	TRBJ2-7	TGCGCCAGCAGCCAAGATCGGGGGTACTCCTACGAGCAGTACTTC	CASSQDRGYSYEQYF
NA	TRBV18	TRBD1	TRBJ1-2	TGTGCCAGCTCACCAATCCCGGGACAGGCTAACTATGGCTACACCTTC	CASSPIPGQANYGYTF
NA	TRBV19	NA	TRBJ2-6	TGTGCCAGTAGAGGGGGTGAAAACACTGGGGCCAACGTCCTGACTTTC	CASRGGENTGANVLTF
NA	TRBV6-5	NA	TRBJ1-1	TGTGCCAGCAGTTCGGGGGTTCGTACTGAAGCTTTCTTT	CASSSGVRTEAFF
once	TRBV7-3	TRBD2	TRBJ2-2	TGTGCCAGCAGCTTAATAGGGACTAGCAGATCGAACACCGGGGAGCTGTTTTTT	CASSLIGTSRSNTGELFF
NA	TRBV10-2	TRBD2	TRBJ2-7	TGCGCCAGCAGTGACGGGACTAGCGGCTACGAGCAGTACTTC	CASSDGTSGYEQYF